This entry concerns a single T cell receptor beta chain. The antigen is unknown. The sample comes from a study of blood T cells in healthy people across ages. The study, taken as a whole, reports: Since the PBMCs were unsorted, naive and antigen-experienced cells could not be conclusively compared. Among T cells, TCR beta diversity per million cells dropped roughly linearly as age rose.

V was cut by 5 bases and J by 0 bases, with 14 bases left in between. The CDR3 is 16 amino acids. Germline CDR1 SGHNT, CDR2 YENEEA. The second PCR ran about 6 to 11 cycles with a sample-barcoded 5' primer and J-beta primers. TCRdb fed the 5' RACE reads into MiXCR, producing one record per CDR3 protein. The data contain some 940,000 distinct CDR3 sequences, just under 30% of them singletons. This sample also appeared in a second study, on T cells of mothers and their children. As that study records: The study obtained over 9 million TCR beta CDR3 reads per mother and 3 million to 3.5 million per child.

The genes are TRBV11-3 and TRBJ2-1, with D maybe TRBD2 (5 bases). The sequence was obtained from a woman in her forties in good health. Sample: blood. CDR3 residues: CASSTPYGNSYNEQFF. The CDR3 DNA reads TGTGCCAGCAGCACACCTTACGGGAACTCCTACAATGAGCAGTTCTTC.